The following is a T cell receptor (beta chain) sequence with its context. The data originate from a study of blood T cell repertoires in COVID-19. Turning to the study itself: From T cells, B-cell-depleted T cells, or PBMCs came the material, which was cDNA or gDNA.

The CDR3 is made up of 14 amino acids. V gave up 5 bases and J gave up 0 bases, with 8 bases separating them. The germline V gene has CDR1 SGHTA and CDR2 FQGNSA. As handled by the study authors: Cell counts per sample came from amplifying reference gene primers. This table comes from immunoSEQ multiplex PCR, and its TCRdb copy is limited to in-frame clones, with some not included. V and J calls and clone size are as listed in that table; D and trimming were resolved from the DNA. The sample has hundreds of thousands of clones, roughly nine tenths seen once; the top ten hold over 3%. The rearrangement links TRBV7-2 to TRBJ1-3, with a weak D call TRBD1 (5 bases). The sequencing input was PBMCs or T cells enriched from blood (not recorded which). This receptor was identified in a woman in her forties or fifties in a cohort exposed to, infected with or recovered from COVID-19 (not recorded which). The CDR3 region has the DNA TGTGCCAGCAGCGTTCAGGGCTCTGGAAACACCATATATTTT. Its translation is CASSVQGSGNTIYF.